These T cell receptor beta chains were read from a single sample in a study of quantifying T cell responses using KT2 cells. TCRdb processed the UMI-ligation and nested PCR reads anew with MiXCR; each CDR3 protein has one entry. The sample lists under 35,000 distinct CDR3 sequences, about a tenth occurring once. Material for sequencing was PBMCs spiked with cells of the T cell clone KT2. The receptors come from a human donor. Both conserved end residues are part of each CDR3. The D gene is left open where the match is weak. Size tells how often a clone was seen (once, few, many) or the class of an expanded clone, and some rows leave it out.

NA	NA	TRBV2	TRBJ2-7	TGTGCCAGCCGGACGGGCGAGCAGTACTTC	CASRTGEQYF
NA	TRBD1	TRBV6-5	TRBJ1-4	TGTGCCAGCAGTTACCGGACAGGGGCAGTGGAAAAACTGTTTTTT	CASSYRTGAVEKLFF
few	NA	TRBV5-1	TRBJ1-2	TGCGCCAGCAGCTTGGAGGGATATGGCTACACCTTC	CASSLEGYGYTF
few	NA	TRBV5-1	TRBJ2-7	TGCGCCAGCAGCTTTGACATGAGCTCCTACGAGCAGTACTTC	CASSFDMSSYEQYF
NA	NA	TRBV2	TRBJ1-2	TGTGCCAGCAGTCGTGGTCAGACGGATGGCTACACCTTC	CASSRGQTDGYTF
many	TRBD2	TRBV6-4	TRBJ2-1	TGTGCCAGCAGTGAGGAGGGGCTAGCGGGATACCAGTTCTTC	CASSEEGLAGYQFF
few	TRBD1	TRBV24-1	TRBJ1-5	TGTGCCACCAGTGAACTGGACAGGGAAAGCAATCAGCCCCAGCATTTT	CATSELDRESNQPQHF
NA	TRBD1	TRBV12-3/TRBV12-4	TRBJ1-2	TGTGCCAGCAGTCTGACAGGGCCCTATGGCTACACCTTC	CASSLTGPYGYTF
NA	NA	TRBV19	TRBJ2-7	TGTGCCAGTAGTAACCGGAACGAGCAGTACTTC	CASSNRNEQYF
few	NA	TRBV6-6	TRBJ1-5	TGTGCCAGCAGGATAAATAGCAATCAGCCCCAGCATTTT	CASRINSNQPQHF
many	NA	TRBV5-1	TRBJ1-1	TGCGCCAGCAACGGGGGCTTGAAAACTGAAGCTTTCTTT	CASNGGLKTEAFF
NA	NA	TRBV11-2	TRBJ1-6	TGTGCCAGCAGCTGGCGAAGGTCAGATAATTCACCCCTCCACTTT	CASSWRRSDNSPLHF
medium-sized	TRBD2	TRBV3-1	TRBJ2-3	TGTGCCAGCAGCCAAGTGGCGACTAGCGTGGGCACAGATACGCAGTATTTT	CASSQVATSVGTDTQYF
few	NA	TRBV3-1	TRBJ2-1	TGTGCCAGCAGCCAAGATATAGGGCAGGGGTCCTACAATGAGCAGTTCTTC	CASSQDIGQGSYNEQFF
medium-sized	TRBD2	TRBV6-4	TRBJ2-1	TGTGCCAGCAGTGACTCGAGCCTAGCGGGAGGGGGTGAGCAGTTCTTC	CASSDSSLAGGGEQFF
few	TRBD1	TRBV12-3/TRBV12-4	TRBJ1-5	TGTGCCAGCAGTTCCCGGGTCGGGACAGGGAATCAGCCCCAGCATTTT	CASSSRVGTGNQPQHF
few	NA	TRBV6-1	TRBJ1-3	TGTGCCAGCAGTCCCGGGGCCGAAGGAAACACCATATATTTT	CASSPGAEGNTIYF
many	TRBD1	TRBV7-3	TRBJ2-7	TGTGCCAGCAGCTGGACAGGGAACGAGCAGTACTTC	CASSWTGNEQYF
NA	TRBD2	TRBV2	TRBJ2-6	TGTGCCAGCAGTGACGGGGGACTAGGACCTGGGGCCAACGTCCTGACTTTC	CASSDGGLGPGANVLTF
many	NA	TRBV24-1	TRBJ1-5	TGTGCCGCCGGGACACTTAGCAATCAGCCCCAGCATTTT	CAAGTLSNQPQHF
NA	NA	TRBV5-1	TRBJ2-3	TGCGCCAGCAGCCTACGGCCGGGGGCGGATACGCAGTATTTT	CASSLRPGADTQYF
few	TRBD2	TRBV10-3	TRBJ2-2	TGTGCCATCAACCCCACCGGGACTAGCGGCCCATCCACCGGGGAGCTGTTTTTT	CAINPTGTSGPSTGELFF
once	NA	TRBV5-1	TRBJ2-3	TGCGCCAGCAGCTTCAACACAGATACGCAGTATTTT	CASSFNTDTQYF
many	TRBD1	TRBV19	TRBJ1-5	TGTGCCAGTAGTATGGCCCCGGGACAGGGCAATCAGCCCCAGCATTTT	CASSMAPGQGNQPQHF
few	TRBD2	TRBV20-1	TRBJ2-7	TGCAGTGCTAGAGGAACTAGCGGGAATAAGGCCGGGCAGTACTTC	CSARGTSGNKAGQYF
many	NA	TRBV19	TRBJ2-1	TGTGCCAGTAGTCTTGGTGTTGAGCAGTTCTTC	CASSLGVEQFF
NA	NA	TRBV12-3/TRBV12-4	TRBJ1-2	TGTGCCAGCAGCAAAAGACAGGCTTACTATGGCTACACCTTC	CASSKRQAYYGYTF
NA	TRBD2	TRBV20-1	TRBJ2-3	TGCAGTGCTAGAGATAGCGGGGGGGCCATCGATACGCAGTATTTT	CSARDSGGAIDTQYF
NA	TRBD2	TRBV27	TRBJ2-2	TGTGCCAGCAGTTACACGACGGGGACTAGTAACCCCGGGGAGCTGTTTTTT	CASSYTTGTSNPGELFF